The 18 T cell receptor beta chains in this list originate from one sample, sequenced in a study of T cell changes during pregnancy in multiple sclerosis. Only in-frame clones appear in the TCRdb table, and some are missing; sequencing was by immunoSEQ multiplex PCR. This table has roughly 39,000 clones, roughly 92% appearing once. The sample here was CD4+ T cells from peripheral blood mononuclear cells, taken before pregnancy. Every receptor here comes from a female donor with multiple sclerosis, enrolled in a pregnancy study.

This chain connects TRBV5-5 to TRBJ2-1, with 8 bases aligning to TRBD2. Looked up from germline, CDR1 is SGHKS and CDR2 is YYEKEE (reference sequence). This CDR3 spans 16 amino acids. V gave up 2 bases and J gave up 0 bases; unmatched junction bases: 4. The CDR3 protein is CASSLEGTSSYNEQFF. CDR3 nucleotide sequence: TGTGCCAGCAGCTTAGAGGGGACTAGCTCCTACAATGAGCAGTTCTTC.

The CDR3 loop reads CASRRSSSYNEQFF. The CDR3 coding sequence is TGTGCCAGCAGGCGGTCAAGCTCCTACAATGAGCAGTTCTTC. V gene TRBV28 combines with J gene TRBJ2-1, with no clear D. The germline CDR1 and CDR2 sequences are MDHEN and SYDVKM. The CDR3 spans 14 residues. V lost 6 bases and J lost 0, with 9 bases in between.

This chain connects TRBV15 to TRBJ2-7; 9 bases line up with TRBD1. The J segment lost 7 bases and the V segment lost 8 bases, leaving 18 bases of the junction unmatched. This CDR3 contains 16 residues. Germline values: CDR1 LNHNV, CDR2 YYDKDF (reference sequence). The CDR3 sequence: CATSLLPGQGLGEQYF. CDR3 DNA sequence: TGTGCCACCTCCCTCTTGCCGGGACAGGGTTTGGGGGAGCAGTACTTC.

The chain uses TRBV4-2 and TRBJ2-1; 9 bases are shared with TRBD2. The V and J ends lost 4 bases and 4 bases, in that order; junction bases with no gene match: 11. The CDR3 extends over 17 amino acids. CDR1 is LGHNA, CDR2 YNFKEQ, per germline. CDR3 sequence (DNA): TGTGCCAGCAGCCTCCTCTCGCTAGCGGGGCCATACAATGAGCAGTTCTTC. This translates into CASSLLSLAGPYNEQFF.

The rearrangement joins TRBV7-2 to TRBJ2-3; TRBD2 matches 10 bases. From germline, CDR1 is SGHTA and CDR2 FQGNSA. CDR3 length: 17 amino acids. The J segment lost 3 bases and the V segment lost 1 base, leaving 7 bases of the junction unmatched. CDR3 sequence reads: CASSLVSGRAGTDTQYF. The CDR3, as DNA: TGTGCCAGCAGCTTAGTGAGCGGGAGGGCGGGAACAGATACGCAGTATTTT.

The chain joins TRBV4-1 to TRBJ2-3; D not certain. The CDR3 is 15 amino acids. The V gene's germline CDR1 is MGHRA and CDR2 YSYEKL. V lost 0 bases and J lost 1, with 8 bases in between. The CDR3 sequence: CASSQDGVGTDTQYF. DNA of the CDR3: TGCGCCAGCAGCCAAGATGGAGTAGGCACAGATACGCAGTATTTT.

The CDR3 region is CASSVGGGIGELFF. CDR3 bases: TGTGCCAGCAGCGTAGGAGGGGGCATTGGGGAGCTGTTTTTT. The chain is built from TRBV9 and TRBJ2-2; the match to TRBD1 covers 7 bases. Germline CDR1 is SGDLS and CDR2 is YYNGEE. The junction had 4 bases not matched to a gene; V was cut back by 0 bases and J by 8 bases. This CDR3 is built from 14 residues.

This chain's CDR3 is CASSYSRGVPNTIYF. In DNA, the CDR3 is TGTGCCAGCAGTTACTCGCGGGGTGTTCCTAACACCATATATTTT. The V and J genes are TRBV6-5 and TRBJ1-3, with D unresolved. Germline V gene sequence: CDR1 MNHEY, CDR2 SVGAGI. This CDR3 is built from 15 residues. Trimming stripped 0 bases from V and 7 bases from J, with 13 bases between.

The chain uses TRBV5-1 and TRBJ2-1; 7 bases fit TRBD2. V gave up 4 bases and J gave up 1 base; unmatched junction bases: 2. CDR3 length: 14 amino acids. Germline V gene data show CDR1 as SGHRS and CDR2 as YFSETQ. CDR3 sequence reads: CASSGTTSYNEQFF. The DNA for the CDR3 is TGCGCCAGCAGCGGGACTACTTCCTACAATGAGCAGTTCTTC.

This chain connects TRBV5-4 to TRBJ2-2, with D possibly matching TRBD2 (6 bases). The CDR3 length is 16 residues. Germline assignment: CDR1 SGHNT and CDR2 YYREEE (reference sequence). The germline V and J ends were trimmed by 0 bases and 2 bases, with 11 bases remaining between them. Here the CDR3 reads CASSLGVAVNTGELFF. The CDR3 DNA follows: TGTGCCAGCAGCTTGGGGGTAGCGGTAAACACCGGGGAGCTGTTTTTT.

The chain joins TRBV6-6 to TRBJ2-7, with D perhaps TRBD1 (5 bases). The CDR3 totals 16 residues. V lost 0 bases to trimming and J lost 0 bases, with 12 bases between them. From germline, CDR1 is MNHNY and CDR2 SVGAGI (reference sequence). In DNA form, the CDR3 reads TGTGCCAGCAGTTACTCAGGCCGACAGACCTCCTACGAGCAGTACTTC. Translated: CASSYSGRQTSYEQYF.

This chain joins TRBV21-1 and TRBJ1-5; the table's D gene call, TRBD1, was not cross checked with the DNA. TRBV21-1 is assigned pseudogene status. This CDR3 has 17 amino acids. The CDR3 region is CASSKNSGQGACQPQHF. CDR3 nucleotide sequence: TGTGCCAGCAGCAAAAACTCGGGACAGGGGGCTTGTCAGCCCCAGCATTTT.

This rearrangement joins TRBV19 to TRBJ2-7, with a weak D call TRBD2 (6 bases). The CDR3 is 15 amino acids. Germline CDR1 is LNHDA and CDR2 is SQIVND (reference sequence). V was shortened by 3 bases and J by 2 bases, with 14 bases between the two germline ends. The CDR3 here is CASSIGLAATYEQYF. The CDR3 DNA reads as TGTGCCAGTAGTATCGGGTTAGCGGCGACCTACGAGCAGTACTTC.

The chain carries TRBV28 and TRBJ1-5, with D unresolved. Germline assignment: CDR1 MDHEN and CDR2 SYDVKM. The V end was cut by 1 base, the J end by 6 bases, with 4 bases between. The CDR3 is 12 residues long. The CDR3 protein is CASSLFGQPQHF. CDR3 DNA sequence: TGTGCCAGCAGTTTATTCGGTCAGCCCCAGCATTTT.

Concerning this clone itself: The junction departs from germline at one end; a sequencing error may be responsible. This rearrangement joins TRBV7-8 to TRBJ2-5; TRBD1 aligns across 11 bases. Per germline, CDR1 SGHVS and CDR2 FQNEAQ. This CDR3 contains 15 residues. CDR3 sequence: CASSLAGTGGETQYF. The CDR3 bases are TGTGCCAGCAGCCTAGCGGGGACAGGGGGAGAGACCCAGTACTTC.

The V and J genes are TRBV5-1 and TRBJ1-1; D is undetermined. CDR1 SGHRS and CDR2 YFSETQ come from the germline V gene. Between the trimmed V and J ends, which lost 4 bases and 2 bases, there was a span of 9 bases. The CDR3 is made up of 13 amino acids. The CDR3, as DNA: TGCGCCAGCAGCCAGGAGGTCAACACTGAAGCTTTCTTT. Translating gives CASSQEVNTEAFF.

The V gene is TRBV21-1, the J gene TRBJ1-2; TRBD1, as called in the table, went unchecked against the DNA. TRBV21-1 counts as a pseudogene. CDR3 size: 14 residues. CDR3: CASSENRGTEGYTF. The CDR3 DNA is TGTGCCAGCAGCGAAAACAGGGGAACGGAGGGCTACACCTTC.

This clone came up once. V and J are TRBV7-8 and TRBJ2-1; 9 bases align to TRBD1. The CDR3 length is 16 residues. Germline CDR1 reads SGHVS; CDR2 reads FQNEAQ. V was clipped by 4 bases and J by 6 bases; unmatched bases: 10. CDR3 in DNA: TGTGCCAGCAGCTCGCAACCGGGACAGGGAGCCAATGAGCAGTTCTTC. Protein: CASSSQPGQGANEQFF.